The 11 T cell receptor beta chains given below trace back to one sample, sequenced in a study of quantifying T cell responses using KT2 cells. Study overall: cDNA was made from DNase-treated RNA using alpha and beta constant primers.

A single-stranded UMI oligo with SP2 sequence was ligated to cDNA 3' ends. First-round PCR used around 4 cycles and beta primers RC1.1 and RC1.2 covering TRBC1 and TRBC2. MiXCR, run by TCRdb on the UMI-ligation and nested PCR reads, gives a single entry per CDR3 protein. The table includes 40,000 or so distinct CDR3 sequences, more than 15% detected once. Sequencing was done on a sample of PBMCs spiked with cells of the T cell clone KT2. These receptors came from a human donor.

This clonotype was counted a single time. The CDR3 spells CASSQGTGGDLVDEQFF. DNA for the CDR3: TGCGCCAGCAGCCAAGGGACAGGGGGCGATCTCGTAGATGAGCAGTTCTTC. The chain is built from TRBV4-3 and TRBJ2-1, with TRBD1 matching over 11 bases. The CDR3 has 17 residues. CDR1 is LGHNA and CDR2 is YSLEER in the germline V gene. V was pared by 1 base and J by 8 bases, with 10 bases of the junction left unmatched.

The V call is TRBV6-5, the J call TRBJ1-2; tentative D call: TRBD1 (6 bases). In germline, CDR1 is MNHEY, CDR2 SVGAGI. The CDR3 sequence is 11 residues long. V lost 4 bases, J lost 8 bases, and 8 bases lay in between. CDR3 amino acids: CASSSGVGYTF. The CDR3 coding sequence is TGTGCCAGCAGTTCAGGGGTGGGCTACACCTTC.

CDR3 in amino acids: CSARLVIGTDTQYF. The CDR3 DNA sequence: TGCAGTGCACGACTAGTAATCGGTACAGATACGCAGTATTTT. V usage is TRBV20-1 and J usage is TRBJ2-3; a possible D gene is TRBD2 (6 bases). The CDR3 is 14 residues long. V was pared by 6 bases and J by 3 bases, with 16 bases between. Germline CDR1 DFQATT, CDR2 SNEGSKA (reference sequence).

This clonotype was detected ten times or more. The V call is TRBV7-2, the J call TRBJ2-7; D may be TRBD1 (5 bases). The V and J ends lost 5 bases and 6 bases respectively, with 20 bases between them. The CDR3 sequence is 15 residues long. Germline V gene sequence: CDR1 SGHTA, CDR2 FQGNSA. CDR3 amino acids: CASSPGLAAQGEQYF. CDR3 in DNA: TGTGCCAGCAGCCCAGGTTTGGCCGCTCAGGGCGAGCAGTACTTC.

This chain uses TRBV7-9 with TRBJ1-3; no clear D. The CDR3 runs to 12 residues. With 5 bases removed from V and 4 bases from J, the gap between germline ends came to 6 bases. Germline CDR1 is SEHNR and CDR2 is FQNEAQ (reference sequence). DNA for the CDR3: TGTGCCAGCAGCAGGGCAGGAAACACCATATATTTT. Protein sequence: CASSRAGNTIYF.

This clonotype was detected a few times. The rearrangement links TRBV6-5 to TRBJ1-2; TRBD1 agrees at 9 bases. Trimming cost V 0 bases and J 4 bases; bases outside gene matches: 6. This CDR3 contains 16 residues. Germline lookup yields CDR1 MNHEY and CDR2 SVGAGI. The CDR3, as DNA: TGTGCCAGCAGTTACTCTACAGGGGGCTCGAGCTATGGCTACACCTTC. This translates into CASSYSTGGSSYGYTF.

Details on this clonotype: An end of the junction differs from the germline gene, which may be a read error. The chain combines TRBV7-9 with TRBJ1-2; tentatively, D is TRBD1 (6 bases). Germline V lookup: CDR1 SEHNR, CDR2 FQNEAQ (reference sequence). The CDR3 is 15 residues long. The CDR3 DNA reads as TGTGCCAGGTGGGGGGGGCCCCAAGAGCTGCCTGGCTACAACTTC. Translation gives CARWGGPQELPGYNF.

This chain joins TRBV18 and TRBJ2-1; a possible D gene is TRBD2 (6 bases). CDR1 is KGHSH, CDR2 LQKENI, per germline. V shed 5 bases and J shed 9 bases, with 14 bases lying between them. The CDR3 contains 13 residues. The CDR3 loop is CASSSILASEQFF. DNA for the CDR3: TGTGCCAGCTCATCCATACTAGCTAGTGAGCAGTTCTTC.

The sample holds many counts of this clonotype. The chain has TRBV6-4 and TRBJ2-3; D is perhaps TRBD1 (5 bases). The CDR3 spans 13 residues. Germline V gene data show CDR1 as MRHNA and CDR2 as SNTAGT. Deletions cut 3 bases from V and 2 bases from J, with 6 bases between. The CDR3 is CASSEDNTDTQYF. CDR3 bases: TGTGCCAGCAGTGAGGACAACACAGATACGCAGTATTTT.

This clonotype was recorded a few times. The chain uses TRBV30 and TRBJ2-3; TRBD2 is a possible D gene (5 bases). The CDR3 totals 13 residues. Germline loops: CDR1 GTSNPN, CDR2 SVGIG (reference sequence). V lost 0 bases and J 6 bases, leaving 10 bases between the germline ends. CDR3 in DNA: TGTGCCTGGAGTGTACTAGAGTGGGATACGCAGTATTTT. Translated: CAWSVLEWDTQYF. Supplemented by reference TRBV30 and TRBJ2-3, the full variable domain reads SQTIHQWPATLVQPVGSPLSLECTVEGTSNPNLYWYRQAAGRGLQLLFYSVGIGQISSEVPQNLSASRPQDRQFILSSKKLLLSDSGFYLCAWSVLEWDTQYFGPGTRLTVL.

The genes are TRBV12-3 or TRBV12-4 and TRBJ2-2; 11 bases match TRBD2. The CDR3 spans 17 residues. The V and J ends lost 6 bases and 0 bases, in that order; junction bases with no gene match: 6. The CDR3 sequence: CASRDSGGASNTGELFF. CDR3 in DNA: TGTGCCAGCAGGGATAGCGGGGGGGCCTCGAACACCGGGGAGCTGTTTTTT.